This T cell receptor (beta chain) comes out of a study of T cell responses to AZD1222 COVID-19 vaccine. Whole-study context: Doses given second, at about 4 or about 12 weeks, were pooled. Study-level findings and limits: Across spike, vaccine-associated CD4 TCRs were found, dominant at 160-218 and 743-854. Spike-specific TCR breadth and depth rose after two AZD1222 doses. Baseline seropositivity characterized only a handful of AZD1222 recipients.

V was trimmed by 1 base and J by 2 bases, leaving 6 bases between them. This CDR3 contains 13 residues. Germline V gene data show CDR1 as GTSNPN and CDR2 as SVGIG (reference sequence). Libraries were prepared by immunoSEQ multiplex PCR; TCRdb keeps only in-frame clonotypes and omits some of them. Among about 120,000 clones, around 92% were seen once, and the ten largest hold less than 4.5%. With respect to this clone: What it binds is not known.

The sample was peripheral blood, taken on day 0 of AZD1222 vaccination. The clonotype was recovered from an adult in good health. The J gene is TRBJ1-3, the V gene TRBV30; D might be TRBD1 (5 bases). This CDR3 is CAWSGDPGNTIYF. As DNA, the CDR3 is TGTGCCTGGAGTGGGGACCCTGGAAACACCATATATTTT.